This T cell receptor (beta chain) appears in the sequencing data of a study of shared clonotypes between healthy human individuals. Here immunoSEQ multiplex PCR was the method, and the copy in TCRdb shows in-frame clones only, minus some. The table has approximately 2.1 million clones, 80% to 95% seen once. The germline V gene has CDR1 SGHRS and CDR2 YFSETQ. CDR3 length equals 13 residues. V was trimmed by 2 bases and J by 0 bases, leaving 5 bases between them. The specimen was naive CD4+ T cells from PBMCs. Noted subset: CD45RA+ positively selected. The J gene is TRBJ1-1, the V gene TRBV5-1; no clear D gene. This TCR came from a man younger than 35 in good health. Some clones in this sample may be carry-over from other donors' samples. CDR3 bases: TGCGCCAGCAGCTTCGTTGTGAACACTGAAGCTTTCTTT. It codes for CASSFVVNTEAFF.